Following are 21 T cell receptor beta chains from one sample sequenced in a study of CD8 T cells in ankylosing spondylitis. TCRdb re-analysed the 5' RACE reads in MiXCR, keeping a single row per CDR3 protein. The table shows 100,000 to 150,000 distinct CDR3 sequences, with over 7% occurring only once. Sequencing was performed on blood, either unsorted or a sorted T cell fraction (not recorded which). Receptor source: a male donor with ankylosing spondylitis or in good health (not recorded which).

Many counts were recorded for this clonotype. V and J are TRBV5-6 and TRBJ2-1; 15 nucleotides align to TRBD2. Per germline, CDR1 SGHDT and CDR2 YYEEEE. Unmatched junction bases numbered 7, after V lost 5 bases and J lost 7 bases. This CDR3 region has 16 residues. CDR3: CASREAGTSGRNEQFF. CDR3 coding DNA: TGTGCCAGCAGGGAGGCCGGGACTAGCGGGAGGAATGAGCAGTTCTTC.

The sample holds many counts of this clonotype. This sequence joins TRBV5-1 and TRBJ1-6; unclear D gene. Germline-derived CDR1 and CDR2 are SGHRS and YFSETQ. The ends were cut back, 0 bases at V and 10 bases at J, with 17 bases in the middle. There are 16 residues in the CDR3. CDR3 amino acids: CASSLAGAVNGSPLHF. CDR3 bases: TGCGCCAGCAGCTTGGCGGGTGCGGTAAACGGATCACCCCTCCACTTT. Full variable domain (missing parts from reference TRBV5-1 and TRBJ1-6): KAGVTQTPRYLIKTRGQQVTLSCSPISGHRSVSWYQQTPGQGLQFLFEYFSETQRNKGNFPGRFSGRQFSNSRSEMNVSTLELGDSALYLCASSLAGAVNGSPLHFGNGTRLTVT.

This clonotype appeared a few times. This sequence joins TRBV5-1 and TRBJ1-1, with D unresolved. Deletions cut 2 bases from V and 6 bases from J, with 5 bases between. The CDR3 is 11 amino acids. CDR1 and CDR2 from the germline V gene are SGHRS and YFSETQ. Written as DNA, the CDR3 is TGCGCCAGCAGCTTTGGGTCTGAAGCTTTCTTT. Amino acids: CASSFGSEAFF.

The chain has TRBV12-3 or TRBV12-4 and TRBJ2-2; D might be TRBD2 (6 bases). The CDR3 is 13 residues long. Trimming pared 6 bases from V and 5 bases from J, leaving 10 bases between. The CDR3 loop is CASSPRETGELFF. CDR3 coding DNA: TGTGCCAGCAGCCCCCGGGAGACCGGGGAGCTGTTTTTT.

This clonotype was picked up many times. The chain combines TRBV27 with TRBJ1-1; D unresolved. CDR3 length: 15 amino acids. Germline values: CDR1 MNHEY, CDR2 SMNVEV (reference sequence). V lost 5 bases and J 5 bases, leaving 18 bases between the germline ends. The CDR3 sequence: CASSTNDRGWTEAFF. The CDR3 region has the DNA TGTGCCAGCAGTACGAACGACCGAGGGTGGACTGAAGCTTTCTTT.

The table lists this clonotype with a few counts. The chain employs TRBV12-3 or TRBV12-4 and TRBJ2-3; D not resolved. The length of the CDR3 is 14 residues. Trimming pared 8 bases from V and 2 bases from J, leaving 14 bases between. CDR3 amino acids: CASLNSLFTDTQYF. The CDR3 coding sequence is TGTGCCAGCCTGAACAGCCTTTTCACAGATACGCAGTATTTT.

This clonotype occurred many times. The genes are TRBV2 and TRBJ2-7, with a weak D call TRBD1 (5 bases). CDR1 SNHLY and CDR2 FYNNEI come from the germline V gene. The CDR3 runs to 13 residues. Trimming stripped 6 bases from V and 3 bases from J, with 12 bases between. The DNA for the CDR3 is TGTGCCAGCAGGGAGCTACAGGACTACGAGCAGTACTTC. The encoded protein is CASRELQDYEQYF.

In this sample, this clonotype turned up a few times. The chain has TRBV19 and TRBJ2-6; D may be TRBD1 (6 bases). V was trimmed by 7 bases and J by 2 bases, leaving 9 bases between them. This CDR3 is built from 14 residues. Looked up from germline, CDR1 is LNHDA and CDR2 is SQIVND (reference sequence). The CDR3 reads CASTGDPGANVLTF. CDR3 nucleotides: TGTGCCAGTACAGGGGACCCTGGGGCCAACGTCCTGACTTTC.

This clonotype was observed at least ten times. CDR3 DNA: TGTGCCAGCAGCACAGGGACGGCAGAGACCCAGTACTTC. This translates into CASSTGTAETQYF. The rearrangement joins TRBV7-2 to TRBJ2-5; TRBD1 might be the D (6 bases). The V gene lost 5 bases and the J gene lost 4 bases, with 11 bases spanning the gap. CDR3 length: 13 residues. Germline V gives CDR1 SGHTA, CDR2 FQGNSA.

In its sample, this clonotype was seen a few times. The chain joins TRBV5-1 to TRBJ2-3; 7 nucleotides agree with TRBD1. V lost 2 bases and J lost 1; bases outside the gene matches: 7. There are 16 residues in the CDR3. Germline-derived CDR1 and CDR2 are SGHRS and YFSETQ. The CDR3 loop reads CASSFSSGTGTDTQYF. The CDR3 DNA follows: TGCGCCAGCAGCTTTTCCTCCGGGACAGGCACAGATACGCAGTATTTT.

The genes are TRBV20-1 and TRBJ2-4; no firm D call. Germline V CDR1 and CDR2: DFQATT, SNEGSKA (reference sequence). CDR3 size: 16 residues. The V end was cut by 5 bases, the J end by 4 bases, with 21 bases between. The DNA of the CDR3 is TGCAGTGCTGGTTGGGCCCCACCGAACCTTAAAAACATTCAGTACTTC. Translation gives CSAGWAPPNLKNIQYF.

The table lists this clonotype with many counts. The V call is TRBV24-1, the J call TRBJ2-1; 8 positions match TRBD1. V gave up 2 bases and J gave up 10 bases; unmatched junction bases: 6. The CDR3 is 14 amino acids. Germline values: CDR1 KGHDR, CDR2 SFDVKD. The chain's CDR3 is CATSDSWTGNEQFF. The CDR3 DNA follows: TGTGCCACCAGTGATTCGTGGACAGGGAACGAGCAGTTCTTC.

The V gene is TRBV12-3 or TRBV12-4, the J gene TRBJ2-5; the D gene is possibly TRBD1 (5 bases). V was pared by 6 bases and J by 2 bases, with 10 bases between. The CDR3 loop spans 13 amino acids. CDR3 bases: TGTGCCAGCAGAAAAACAGGACAAGAGACCCAGTACTTC. It yields the protein CASRKTGQETQYF.

This clonotype was recorded at least ten times. The chain combines TRBV29-1 with TRBJ2-5, with 10 bases identical to TRBD2. CDR1 is SQVTM, CDR2 ANQGSEA, per germline. Trimming removed 5 bases from V and 5 bases from J; junction bases left unmatched: 5. The CDR3 runs to 13 residues. The CDR3 here is CSVKREGLETQYF. The CDR3 DNA follows: TGCAGCGTTAAGCGGGAGGGCCTGGAGACCCAGTACTTC. Full variable domain (remainder filled in from reference TRBV29-1 and TRBJ2-5): SAVISQKPSRDICQRGTSLTIQCQVDSQVTMMFWYRQQPGQSLTLIATANQGSEATYESGFVIDKFPISRPNLTFSTLTVSNMSPEDSSIYLCSVKREGLETQYFGPGTRLLVL.

This clonotype appeared many times. The V gene is TRBV4-3, the J gene TRBJ2-3, with TRBD2 matching over 11 bases. V shed 5 bases, J shed 11 bases, and the junction held 12 bases outside the gene matches. This CDR3 comprises 15 residues. CDR1 is LGHNA, CDR2 YSLEER, per germline. The CDR3 DNA reads as TGCGCCAGCAGCAAGACTCTTACTAGCGGGAGTGAGCAGTATTTT. It specifies CASSKTLTSGSEQYF.

The V call is TRBV30, the J call TRBJ2-3; 7 positions agree with TRBD2. V gave up 3 bases and J gave up 4 bases; unmatched junction bases: 7. The V gene's germline CDR1 is GTSNPN and CDR2 SVGIG (reference sequence). The CDR3 runs to 14 residues. The CDR3 spells CAWRPGGSPDTQYF. CDR3 nucleotides: TGTGCCTGGAGACCTGGCGGGAGCCCAGATACGCAGTATTTT.

This sequence joins TRBV7-2 and TRBJ2-7, with 7 bases identical to TRBD2. In germline, CDR1 is SGHTA, CDR2 FQGNSA. With 1 base clipped from V and 0 bases from J, the junction kept 3 bases outside the gene matches. The CDR3 length is 15 residues. The CDR3 DNA reads TGTGCCAGCAGCTTAGGCGGGGGAGGCTCCTACGAGCAGTACTTC. It specifies CASSLGGGGSYEQYF.

This clonotype occurred many times. V and J are TRBV7-3 and TRBJ2-3; 13 nucleotides align to TRBD2. Germline V CDR1 and CDR2: SGHTA, FQGTGA. Trimming at V came to 4 bases and at J to 2 bases, leaving 9 bases not matched to a gene. This CDR3 contains 18 residues. The CDR3 region is CASSYRGLAGAFTDTQYF. DNA of the CDR3: TGTGCCAGCAGCTATCGAGGACTAGCGGGAGCATTCACAGATACGCAGTATTTT.

This clonotype was found many times. The V gene is TRBV12-3 or TRBV12-4, the J gene TRBJ1-2; 7 bases align to TRBD1. This CDR3 comprises 14 residues. J gave up 4 bases and V 5 bases, and 7 bases lay outside the gene matches. The chain's CDR3 is CASSPRTGAYGYTF. The CDR3 nucleotides read TGTGCCAGCAGTCCCCGGACAGGAGCCTATGGCTACACCTTC.

This clonotype has ten or more counts. The V and J genes are TRBV12-3 or TRBV12-4 and TRBJ2-2; 10 nucleotides align to TRBD2. V was clipped by 5 bases and J by 5 bases; unmatched bases: 8. The CDR3 loop spans 16 amino acids. The CDR3 spells CASSRSGRAGTGELFF. The CDR3 nucleotides are TGTGCCAGCAGTCGCAGCGGGAGGGCAGGGACCGGGGAGCTGTTTTTT.

There are many counts of this clonotype. The chain recombines TRBV7-2 with TRBJ2-7; D is possibly TRBD1 (6 bases). The CDR3 runs to 16 residues. Germline V gene data show CDR1 as SGHTA and CDR2 as FQGNSA. V gave up 1 base and J gave up 0 bases, with 13 bases separating them. CDR3: CASSLGGTRSSYEQYF. CDR3 in DNA: TGTGCCAGCAGCTTAGGAGGGACACGAAGCTCCTACGAGCAGTACTTC.